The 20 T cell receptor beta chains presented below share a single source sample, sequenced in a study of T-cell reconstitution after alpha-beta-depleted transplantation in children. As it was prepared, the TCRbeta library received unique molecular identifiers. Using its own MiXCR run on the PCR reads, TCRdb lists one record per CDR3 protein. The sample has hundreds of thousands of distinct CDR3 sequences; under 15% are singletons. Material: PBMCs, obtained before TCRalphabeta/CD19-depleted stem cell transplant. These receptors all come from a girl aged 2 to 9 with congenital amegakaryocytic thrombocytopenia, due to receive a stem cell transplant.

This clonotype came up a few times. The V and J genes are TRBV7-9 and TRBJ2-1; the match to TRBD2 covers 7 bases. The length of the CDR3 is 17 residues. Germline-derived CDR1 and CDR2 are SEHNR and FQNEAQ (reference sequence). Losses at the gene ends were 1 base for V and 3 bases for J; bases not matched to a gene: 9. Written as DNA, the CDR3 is TGTGCCAGCAGCTTAGGGTCTGCGGGACTAATCTACAATGAGCAGTTCTTC. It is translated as CASSLGSAGLIYNEQFF.

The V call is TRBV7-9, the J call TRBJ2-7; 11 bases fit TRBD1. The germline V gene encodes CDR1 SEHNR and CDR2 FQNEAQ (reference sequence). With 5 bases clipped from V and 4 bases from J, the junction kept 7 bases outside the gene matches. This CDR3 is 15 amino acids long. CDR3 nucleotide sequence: TGTGCCAGCAGCAGTCCCGGGACAGGGGGATACGAGCAGTACTTC. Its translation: CASSSPGTGGYEQYF.

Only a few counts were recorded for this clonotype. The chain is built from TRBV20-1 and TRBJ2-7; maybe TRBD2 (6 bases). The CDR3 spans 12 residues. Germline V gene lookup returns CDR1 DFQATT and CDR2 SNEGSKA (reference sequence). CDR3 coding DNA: TGCAGCGGCCGGACTACCACCTACGAGCAGTACTTC. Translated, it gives CSGRTTTYEQYF.

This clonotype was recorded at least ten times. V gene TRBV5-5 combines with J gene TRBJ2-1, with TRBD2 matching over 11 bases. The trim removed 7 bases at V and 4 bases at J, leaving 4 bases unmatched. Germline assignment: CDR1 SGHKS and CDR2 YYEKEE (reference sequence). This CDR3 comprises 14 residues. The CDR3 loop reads CASDTSGGYNEQFF. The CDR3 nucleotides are TGTGCCAGCGACACTAGCGGGGGTTACAATGAGCAGTTCTTC.

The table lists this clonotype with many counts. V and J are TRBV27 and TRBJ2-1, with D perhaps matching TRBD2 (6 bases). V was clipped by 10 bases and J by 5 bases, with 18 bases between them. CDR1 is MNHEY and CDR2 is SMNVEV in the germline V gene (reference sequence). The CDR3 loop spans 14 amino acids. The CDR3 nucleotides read TGTGCCACCCTTAGCGGTAAAGTCAACAATGAGCAGTTCTTC. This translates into CATLSGKVNNEQFF.

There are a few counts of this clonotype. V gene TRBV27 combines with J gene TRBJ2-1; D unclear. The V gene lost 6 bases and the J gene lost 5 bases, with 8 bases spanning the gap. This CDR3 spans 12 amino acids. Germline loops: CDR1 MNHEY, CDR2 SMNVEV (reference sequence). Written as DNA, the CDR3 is TGTGCCAGCAGGAAGTCTCACAATGAGCAGTTCTTC. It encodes CASRKSHNEQFF.

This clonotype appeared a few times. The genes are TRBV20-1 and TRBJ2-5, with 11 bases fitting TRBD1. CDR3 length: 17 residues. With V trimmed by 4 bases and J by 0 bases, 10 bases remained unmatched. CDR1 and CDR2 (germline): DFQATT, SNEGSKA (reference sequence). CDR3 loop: CSATSGGTGGYQETQYF. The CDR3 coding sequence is TGCAGTGCTACCTCTGGTGGGACAGGGGGTTACCAAGAGACCCAGTACTTC.

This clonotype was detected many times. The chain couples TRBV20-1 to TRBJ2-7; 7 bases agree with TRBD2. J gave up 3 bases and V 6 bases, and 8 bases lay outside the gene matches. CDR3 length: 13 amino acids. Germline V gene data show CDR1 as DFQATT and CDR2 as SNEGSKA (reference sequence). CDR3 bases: TGCAGTGCCCAAAGCGGGGAAGGCTACGAGCAGTACTTC. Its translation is CSAQSGEGYEQYF.

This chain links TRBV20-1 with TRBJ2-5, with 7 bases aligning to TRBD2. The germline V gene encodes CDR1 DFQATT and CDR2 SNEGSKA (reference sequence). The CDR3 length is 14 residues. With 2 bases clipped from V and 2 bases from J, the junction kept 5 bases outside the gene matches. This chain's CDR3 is CSARRSGPQETQYF. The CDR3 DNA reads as TGCAGTGCTAGACGTAGCGGGCCACAAGAGACCCAGTACTTC.

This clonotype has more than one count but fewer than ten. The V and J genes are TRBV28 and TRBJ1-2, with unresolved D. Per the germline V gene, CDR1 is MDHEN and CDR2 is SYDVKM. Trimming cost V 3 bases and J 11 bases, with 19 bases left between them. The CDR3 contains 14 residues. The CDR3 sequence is CASSFYGRSVEYTF. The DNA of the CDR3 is TGTGCCAGCAGTTTCTACGGACGATCTGTGGAATACACCTTC.

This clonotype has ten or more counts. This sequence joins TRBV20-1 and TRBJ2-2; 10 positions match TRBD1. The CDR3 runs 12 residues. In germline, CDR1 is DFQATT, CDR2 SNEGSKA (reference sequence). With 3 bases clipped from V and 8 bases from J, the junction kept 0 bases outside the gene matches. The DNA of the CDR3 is TGCAGTGCTAGGGGACAGGGGGGGGAGCTGTTTTTT. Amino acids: CSARGQGGELFF.

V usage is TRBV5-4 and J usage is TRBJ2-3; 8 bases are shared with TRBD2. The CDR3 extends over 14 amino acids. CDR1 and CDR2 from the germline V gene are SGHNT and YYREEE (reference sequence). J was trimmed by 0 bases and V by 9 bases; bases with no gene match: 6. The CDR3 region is CATRPSGSTDTQYF. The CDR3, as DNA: TGTGCCACCAGACCTAGCGGGAGCACAGATACGCAGTATTTT.

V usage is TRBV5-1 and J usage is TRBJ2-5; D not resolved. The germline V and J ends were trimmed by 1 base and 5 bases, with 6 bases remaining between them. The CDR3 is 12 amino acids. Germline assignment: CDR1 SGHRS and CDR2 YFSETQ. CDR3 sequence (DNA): TGCGCCAGCAGCTTGCAGGAGGAGACCCAGTACTTC. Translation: CASSLQEETQYF.

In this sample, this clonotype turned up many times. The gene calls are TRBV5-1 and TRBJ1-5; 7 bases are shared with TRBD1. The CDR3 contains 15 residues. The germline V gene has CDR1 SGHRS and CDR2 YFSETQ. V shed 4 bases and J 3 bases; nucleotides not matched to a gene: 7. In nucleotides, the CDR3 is TGCGCCAGCAGCGCCGAGGGACAGCTCAATCAGCCCCAGCATTTT. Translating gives CASSAEGQLNQPQHF.

DNA of the CDR3: TGCGCCAGCAGCTCCCTCGGGACTAGCACCGGGGAGCTGTTTTTT. Translating it yields CASSSLGTSTGELFF. The rearrangement joins TRBV5-1 to TRBJ2-2; TRBD2 agrees at 8 bases. Trimming removed 3 bases from V and 4 bases from J; junction bases left unmatched: 5. The V gene's germline CDR1 is SGHRS and CDR2 YFSETQ. The CDR3 is 15 residues long. Drawing the rest from reference TRBV5-1 and TRBJ2-2, the complete variable domain is KAGVTQTPRYLIKTRGQQVTLSCSPISGHRSVSWYQQTPGQGLQFLFEYFSETQRNKGNFPGRFSGRQFSNSRSEMNVSTLELGDSALYLCASSSLGTSTGELFFGEGSRLTVL.

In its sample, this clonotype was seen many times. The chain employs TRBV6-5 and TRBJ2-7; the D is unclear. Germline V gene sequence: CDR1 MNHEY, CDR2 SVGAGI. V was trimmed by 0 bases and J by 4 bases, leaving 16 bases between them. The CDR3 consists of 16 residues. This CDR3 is CASSYSSAGLLYEQYF. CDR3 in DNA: TGTGCCAGCAGTTACTCATCCGCCGGCCTCCTTTACGAGCAGTACTTC.

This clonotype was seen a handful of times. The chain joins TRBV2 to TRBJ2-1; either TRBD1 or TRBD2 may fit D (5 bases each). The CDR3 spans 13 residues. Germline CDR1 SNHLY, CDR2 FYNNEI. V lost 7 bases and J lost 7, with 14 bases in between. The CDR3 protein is CASKSTRENEQFF. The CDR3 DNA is TGTGCCAGCAAGTCAACCAGGGAGAATGAGCAGTTCTTC.

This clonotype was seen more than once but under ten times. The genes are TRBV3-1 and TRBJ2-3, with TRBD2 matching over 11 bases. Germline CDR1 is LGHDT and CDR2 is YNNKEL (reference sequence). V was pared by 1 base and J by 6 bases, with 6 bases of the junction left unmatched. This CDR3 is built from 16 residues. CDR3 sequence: CASSQGTSGSEDTQYF. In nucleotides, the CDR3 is TGTGCCAGCAGCCAAGGTACTAGCGGGAGTGAGGATACGCAGTATTTT.

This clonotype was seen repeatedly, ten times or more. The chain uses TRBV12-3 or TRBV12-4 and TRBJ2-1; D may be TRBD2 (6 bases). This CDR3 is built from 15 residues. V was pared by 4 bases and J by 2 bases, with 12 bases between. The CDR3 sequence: CASSSPGRTYNEQFF. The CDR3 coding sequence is TGTGCCAGCAGTTCTCCCGGGAGAACCTACAATGAGCAGTTCTTC.

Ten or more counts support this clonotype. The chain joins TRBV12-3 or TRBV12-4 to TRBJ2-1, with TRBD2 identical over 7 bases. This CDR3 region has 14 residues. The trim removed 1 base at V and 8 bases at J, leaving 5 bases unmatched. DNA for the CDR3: TGTGCCAGCAGTTTAGAGCTAGCGGAGTATGAGCAGTTCTTC. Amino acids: CASSLELAEYEQFF.